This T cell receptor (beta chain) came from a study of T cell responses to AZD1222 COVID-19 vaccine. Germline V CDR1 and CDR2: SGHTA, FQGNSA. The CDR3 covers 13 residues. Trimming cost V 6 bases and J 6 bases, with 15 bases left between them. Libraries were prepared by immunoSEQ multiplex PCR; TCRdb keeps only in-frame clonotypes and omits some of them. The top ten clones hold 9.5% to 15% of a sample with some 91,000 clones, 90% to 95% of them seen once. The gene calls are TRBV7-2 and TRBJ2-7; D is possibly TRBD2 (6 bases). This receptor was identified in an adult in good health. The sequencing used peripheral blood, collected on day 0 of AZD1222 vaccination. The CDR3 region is CASSSQRVSEQYF. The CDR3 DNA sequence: TGTGCCAGCAGTTCTCAGCGGGTAAGCGAGCAGTACTTC.